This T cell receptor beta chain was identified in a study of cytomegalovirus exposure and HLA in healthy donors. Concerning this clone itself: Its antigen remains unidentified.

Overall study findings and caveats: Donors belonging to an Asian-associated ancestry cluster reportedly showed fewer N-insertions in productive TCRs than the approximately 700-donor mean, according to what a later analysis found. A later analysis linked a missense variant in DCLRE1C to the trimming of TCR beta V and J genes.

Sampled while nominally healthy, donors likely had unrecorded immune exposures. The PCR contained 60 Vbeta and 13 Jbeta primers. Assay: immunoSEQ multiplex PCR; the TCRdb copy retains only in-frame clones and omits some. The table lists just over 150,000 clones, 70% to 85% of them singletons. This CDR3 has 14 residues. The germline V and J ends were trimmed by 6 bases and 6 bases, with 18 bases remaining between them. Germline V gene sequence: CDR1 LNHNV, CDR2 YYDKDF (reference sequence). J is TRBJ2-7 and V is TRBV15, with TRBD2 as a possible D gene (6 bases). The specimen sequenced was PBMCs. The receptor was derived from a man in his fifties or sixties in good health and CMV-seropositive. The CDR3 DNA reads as TGTGCCACCAGTCAAACTCGGGACTCCCCCGAGCAGTACGTC. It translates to CATSQTRDSPEQYV.